The 2 T cell receptor beta chains in this list originate from one sample, sequenced in a study of T cells after yellow fever vaccination. TCRdb re-called the 5' RACE reads through MiXCR, storing one row per CDR3 protein. This repertoire shows 300,000 or so distinct CDR3 sequences, around 8.1% found once; its top ten account for under 20%. Sequences were derived from PBMCs, sampled approximately 40 days after the first yellow fever vaccination. The receptors were sampled from a man in his late teens or twenties who received the YFV17D yellow fever vaccine.

At least ten counts were recorded for this clonotype. The chain has TRBV7-3 and TRBJ1-1, with D perhaps matching TRBD1 (5 bases). The germline CDR1 and CDR2 sequences are SGHTA and FQGTGA. V was shortened by 5 bases and J by 2 bases, with 9 bases between the two germline ends. This CDR3 is 13 amino acids long. The CDR3: CASSAQGNTEAFF. Here the CDR3 DNA reads TGTGCCAGCAGCGCTCAGGGAAACACTGAAGCTTTCTTT.

J is TRBJ2-6 and V is TRBV11-2, with D perhaps given as TRBD1 or TRBD2 (5 bases each). CDR1 is SGHAT and CDR2 is FQNNGV in the germline V gene. V gave up 4 bases and J gave up 0 bases, with 16 bases separating them. The CDR3 extends over 18 amino acids. This CDR3 is CASSSLRGSNSGANVLTF. The DNA of the CDR3 is TGTGCCAGCAGCTCTCTGAGGGGCTCCAACTCTGGGGCCAACGTCCTGACTTTC.